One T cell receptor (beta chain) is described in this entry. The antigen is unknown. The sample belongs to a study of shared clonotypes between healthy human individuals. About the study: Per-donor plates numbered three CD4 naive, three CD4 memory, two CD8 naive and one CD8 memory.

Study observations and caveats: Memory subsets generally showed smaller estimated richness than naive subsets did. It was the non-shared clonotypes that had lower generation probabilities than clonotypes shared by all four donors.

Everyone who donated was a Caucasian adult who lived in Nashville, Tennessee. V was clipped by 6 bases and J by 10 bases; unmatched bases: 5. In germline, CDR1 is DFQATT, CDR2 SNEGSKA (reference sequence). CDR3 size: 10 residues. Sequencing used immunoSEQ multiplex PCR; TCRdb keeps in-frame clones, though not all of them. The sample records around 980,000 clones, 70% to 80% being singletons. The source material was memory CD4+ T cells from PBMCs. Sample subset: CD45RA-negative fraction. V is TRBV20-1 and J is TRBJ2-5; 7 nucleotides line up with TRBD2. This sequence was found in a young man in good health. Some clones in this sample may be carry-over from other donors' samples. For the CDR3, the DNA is TGCAGTGCCATGGGGGAGGGCCAGTACTTC. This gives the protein CSAMGEGQYF.